The 11 T cell receptor beta chains below were found in one sample sequenced in a study of blood T cell repertoires in COVID-19. Repertoires were generated with immunoSEQ multiplex PCR, while TCRdb's copy carries only in-frame clones and drops some. This sample carries 100,000 to 150,000 clones, 60% to 85% of them seen once, and the ten largest clones take 2% to 2.5%. The sequencing sample was made of peripheral blood. These receptors were obtained from a man aged 65-85 years with acute or convalescent COVID-19.

About this clone: Other DNA sequences in the same sample also yield this CDR3. The chain joins TRBV19 to TRBJ1-4; 11 nucleotides match TRBD1. Trimming at V came to 8 bases and at J to 7 bases, leaving 3 bases not matched to a gene. This CDR3 is built from 13 residues. Germline CDR1 LNHDA, CDR2 SQIVND (reference sequence). The CDR3 loop is CASSGTGGEKLFF. The CDR3 DNA reads TGTGCCAGTTCCGGGACAGGGGGTGAAAAACTGTTTTTT.

V is TRBV7-2 and J is TRBJ1-4; TRBD1 might be the D (5 bases). Germline loops: CDR1 SGHTA, CDR2 FQGNSA. V dropped 5 bases and J dropped 6 bases, with 10 bases sitting between them. The CDR3 is 13 amino acids. CDR3 in DNA: TGTGCCAGCAGCCCCCAGGGTTATGAAAAACTGTTTTTT. It yields the protein CASSPQGYEKLFF.

The chain has TRBV18 and TRBJ2-7; perhaps TRBD2 as D (5 bases). CDR1 KGHSH and CDR2 LQKENI come from the germline V gene. The CDR3 has 14 amino acids. The V gene lost 1 base and the J gene lost 3 bases, with 10 bases spanning the gap. The CDR3, as DNA: TGTGCCAGCTCACCACGGGAGTTCAGCTACGAGCAGTACTTC. As protein: CASSPREFSYEQYF. Full variable domain (outside the CDR3, taken from reference TRBV18 and TRBJ2-7): NAGVMQNPRHLVRRRGQEARLRCSPMKGHSHVYWYRQLPEEGLKFMVYLQKENIIDESGMPKERFSAEFPKEGPSILRIQQVVRGDSAAYFCASSPREFSYEQYFGPGTRLTVT.

This clone was observed once. This CDR3 reads CASSLKAGGNTEAFF. The CDR3 DNA sequence: TGTGCCAGCAGCTTAAAAGCGGGGGGAAACACTGAAGCTTTCTTT. The chain carries TRBV7-3 and TRBJ1-1, with a tentative D call TRBD1 (5 bases). This CDR3 comprises 15 residues. The germline V gene encodes CDR1 SGHTA and CDR2 FQGTGA. The germline V and J ends were trimmed by 1 base and 2 bases, with 11 bases remaining between them.

The chain uses TRBV5-1 and TRBJ2-7; the match to TRBD1 covers 11 bases. Germline V gene data show CDR1 as SGHRS and CDR2 as YFSETQ. The CDR3 has 13 residues. V shed 4 bases, J shed 5 bases, and the junction held 2 bases outside the gene matches. CDR3 DNA sequence: TGCGCCAGCAGCAGGGACAGGGGGGACGAGCAGTACTTC. Its protein product is CASSRDRGDEQYF.

CDR3 nucleotide sequence: TGTGCCAGCAGTTACCCACAGGGGGCGGATGTGGGGTTCTTT. Its translation is CASSYPQGADVGFF. The chain is built from TRBV6-6 and TRBJ1-1, with 9 positions matching TRBD1. CDR3 length: 14 amino acids. Germline CDR1 MNHNY, CDR2 SVGAGI (reference sequence). V was clipped by 2 bases and J by 14 bases; unmatched bases: 12.

This clone was detected once. The chain is built from TRBV5-4 and TRBJ2-3; 11 nucleotides match TRBD2. This CDR3 region has 17 residues. The germline V gene has CDR1 SGHNT and CDR2 YYREEE (reference sequence). J gave up 8 bases and V 4 bases, and 15 bases lay outside the gene matches. The CDR3, as DNA: TGTGCCAGCAGCCTGGGACTAGCGGAGGGGGGCCCCGGTACGCAGTATTTT. This gives the protein CASSLGLAEGGPGTQYF.

In this sample, this clone turned up a few times. The rearrangement joins TRBV19 to TRBJ1-1; D ambiguous. The germline V gene encodes CDR1 LNHDA and CDR2 SQIVND (reference sequence). V gave up 3 bases and J gave up 5 bases, with 10 bases separating them. The CDR3 totals 13 residues. This chain's CDR3 is CASSMGAGTEAFF. DNA of the CDR3: TGTGCCAGTAGTATGGGCGCGGGGACTGAAGCTTTCTTT.

A note on this clone: This sample includes further DNA sequences coding for the same CDR3. J is TRBJ2-3 and V is TRBV5-1; 8 nucleotides match TRBD1. V shed 3 bases, J shed 3 bases, and the junction held 3 bases outside the gene matches. Germline V gene sequence: CDR1 SGHRS, CDR2 YFSETQ. The CDR3 loop spans 14 amino acids. CDR3 residues: CASSSQGGTDTQYF. The CDR3 coding sequence is TGCGCCAGCAGCTCACAGGGGGGTACAGATACGCAGTATTTT.

CDR3 region: CASSLWGRTNTGELFF. DNA of the CDR3: TGCGCCAGCAGCTTGTGGGGCAGGACGAACACCGGGGAGCTGTTTTTT. This chain joins TRBV5-1 and TRBJ2-2; TRBD1 is a possible D gene (5 bases). Trimming left V 1 base short and J 0 bases short, with 10 bases between. The CDR3 length is 16 residues. CDR1 SGHRS and CDR2 YFSETQ come from the germline V gene.

This clone was detected once. The rearrangement uses TRBV4-3 and TRBJ1-1, with 8 bases matching TRBD1. Germline V lookup: CDR1 LGHNA, CDR2 YSLEER. This CDR3 has 13 amino acids. The ends lost 0 bases at V and 7 bases at J; junction bases unmatched: 1. CDR3 residues: CASSQEDRGEAFF. CDR3 in DNA: TGCGCCAGCAGCCAAGAAGACAGGGGTGAAGCTTTCTTT.